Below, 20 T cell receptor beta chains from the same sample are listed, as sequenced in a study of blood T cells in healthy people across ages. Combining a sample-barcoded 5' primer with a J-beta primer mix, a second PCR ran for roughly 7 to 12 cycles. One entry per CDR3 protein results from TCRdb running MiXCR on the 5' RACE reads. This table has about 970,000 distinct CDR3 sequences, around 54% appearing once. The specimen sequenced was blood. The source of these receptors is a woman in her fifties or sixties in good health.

The CDR3 spells CASTRDRSNQETQYF. CDR3 in DNA: TGTGCCAGCACACGGGACAGGAGCAACCAAGAGACCCAGTACTTC. The genes are TRBV6-2 or TRBV6-3 and TRBJ2-5, with TRBD1 matching over 8 bases. V dropped 7 bases and J dropped 0; count of bases not matched to a gene: 7. CDR1 is MNHEY, CDR2 SVGEGT, per germline. This CDR3 has 15 residues.

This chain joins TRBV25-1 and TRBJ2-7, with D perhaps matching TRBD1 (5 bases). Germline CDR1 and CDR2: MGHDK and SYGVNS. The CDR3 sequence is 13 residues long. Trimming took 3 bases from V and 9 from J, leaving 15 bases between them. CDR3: CASSDMQGSLQYF. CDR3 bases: TGTGCCAGCAGTGACATGCAGGGTTCGCTGCAGTACTTC.

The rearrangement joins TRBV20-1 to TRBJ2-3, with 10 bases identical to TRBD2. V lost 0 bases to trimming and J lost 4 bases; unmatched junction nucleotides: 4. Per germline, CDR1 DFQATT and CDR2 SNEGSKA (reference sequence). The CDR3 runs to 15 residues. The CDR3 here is CSARELAGASDTQYF. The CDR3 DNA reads TGCAGTGCTAGAGAGCTAGCGGGAGCTTCAGATACGCAGTATTTT.

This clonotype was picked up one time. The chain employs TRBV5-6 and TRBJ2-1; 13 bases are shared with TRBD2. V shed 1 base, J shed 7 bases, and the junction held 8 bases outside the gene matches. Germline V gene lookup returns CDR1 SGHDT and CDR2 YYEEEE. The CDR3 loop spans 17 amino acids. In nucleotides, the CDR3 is TGTGCCAGCAGCTTGCCCCGGACTAGCGGGAGTTTTAATGAGCAGTTCTTC. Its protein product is CASSLPRTSGSFNEQFF.

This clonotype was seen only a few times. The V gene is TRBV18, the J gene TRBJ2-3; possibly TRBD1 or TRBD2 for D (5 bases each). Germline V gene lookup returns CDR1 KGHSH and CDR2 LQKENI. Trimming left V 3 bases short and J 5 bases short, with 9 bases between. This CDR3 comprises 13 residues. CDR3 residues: CASSPGTLDTQYF. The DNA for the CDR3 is TGTGCCAGCTCACCCGGGACGTTAGATACGCAGTATTTT.

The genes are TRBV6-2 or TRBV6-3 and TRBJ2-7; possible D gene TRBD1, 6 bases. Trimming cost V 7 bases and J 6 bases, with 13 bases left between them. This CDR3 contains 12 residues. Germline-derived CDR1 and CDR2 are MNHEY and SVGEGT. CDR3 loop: CASTRGHAEQYF. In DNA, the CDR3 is TGTGCCAGCACCAGGGGACACGCCGAGCAGTACTTC.

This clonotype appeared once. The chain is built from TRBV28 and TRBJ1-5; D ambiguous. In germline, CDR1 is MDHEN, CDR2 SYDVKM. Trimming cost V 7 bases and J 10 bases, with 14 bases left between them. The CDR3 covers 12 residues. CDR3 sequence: CASTNPRGPQHF. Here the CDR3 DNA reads TGTGCCAGCACCAACCCGCGAGGACCCCAGCATTTT.

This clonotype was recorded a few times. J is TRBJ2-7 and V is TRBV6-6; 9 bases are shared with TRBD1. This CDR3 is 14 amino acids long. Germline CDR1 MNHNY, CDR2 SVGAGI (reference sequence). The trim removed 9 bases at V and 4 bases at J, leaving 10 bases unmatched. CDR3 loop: CASRKPGQGYEQYF. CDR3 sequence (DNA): TGTGCCAGTCGGAAGCCGGGACAGGGTTACGAGCAGTACTTC.

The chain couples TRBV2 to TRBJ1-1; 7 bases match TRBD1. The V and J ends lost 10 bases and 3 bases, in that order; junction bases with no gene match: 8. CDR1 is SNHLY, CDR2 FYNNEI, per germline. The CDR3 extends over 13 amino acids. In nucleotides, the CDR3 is TGTGCCAACCCGACAGGGCCAGACACTGAAGCTTTCTTT. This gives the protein CANPTGPDTEAFF.

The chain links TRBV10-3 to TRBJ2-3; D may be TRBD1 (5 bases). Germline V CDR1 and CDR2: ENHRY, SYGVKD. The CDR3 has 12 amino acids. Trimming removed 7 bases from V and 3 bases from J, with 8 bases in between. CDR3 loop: CAINDRTDTQYF. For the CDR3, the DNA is TGTGCCATCAATGACAGAACAGATACGCAGTATTTT.

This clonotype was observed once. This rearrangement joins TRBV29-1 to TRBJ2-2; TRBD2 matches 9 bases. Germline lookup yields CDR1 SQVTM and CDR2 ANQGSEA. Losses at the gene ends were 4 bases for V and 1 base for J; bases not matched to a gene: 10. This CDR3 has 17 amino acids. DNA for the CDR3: TGCAGCGTTGCCCCCTCCGTAGCGGGAGTGAACACCGGGGAGCTGTTTTTT. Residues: CSVAPSVAGVNTGELFF.

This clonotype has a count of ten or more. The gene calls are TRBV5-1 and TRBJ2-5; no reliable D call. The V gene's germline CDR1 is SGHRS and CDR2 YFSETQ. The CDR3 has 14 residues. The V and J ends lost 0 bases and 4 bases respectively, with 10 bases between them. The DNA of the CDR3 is TGCGCCAGCAGCTTGGGAATAGAAGGAGAGACCCAGTACTTC. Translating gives CASSLGIEGETQYF. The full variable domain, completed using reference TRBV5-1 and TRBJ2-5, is KAGVTQTPRYLIKTRGQQVTLSCSPISGHRSVSWYQQTPGQGLQFLFEYFSETQRNKGNFPGRFSGRQFSNSRSEMNVSTLELGDSALYLCASSLGIEGETQYFGPGTRLLVL.

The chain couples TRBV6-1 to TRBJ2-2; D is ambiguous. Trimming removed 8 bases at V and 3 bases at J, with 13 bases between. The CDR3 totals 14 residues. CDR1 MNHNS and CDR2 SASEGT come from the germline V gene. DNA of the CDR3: TGTGCCAGCTATAGCAAACTATACACCGGGGAGCTGTTTTTT. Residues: CASYSKLYTGELFF.

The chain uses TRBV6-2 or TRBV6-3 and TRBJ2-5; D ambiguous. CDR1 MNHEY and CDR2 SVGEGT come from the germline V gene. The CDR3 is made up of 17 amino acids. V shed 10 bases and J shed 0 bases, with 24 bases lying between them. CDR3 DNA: TGTGCCACCATGCCCTTGTGGGCGGAACAGTACCAAGAGACCCAGTACTTC. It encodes CATMPLWAEQYQETQYF.

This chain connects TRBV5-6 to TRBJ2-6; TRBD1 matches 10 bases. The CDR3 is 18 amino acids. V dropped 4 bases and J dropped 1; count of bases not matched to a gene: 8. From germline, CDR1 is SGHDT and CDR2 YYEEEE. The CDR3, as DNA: TGTGCCAGCAGCCCTTTGACAGGGGGCGCTTCTGGGGCCAACGTCCTGACTTTC. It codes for CASSPLTGGASGANVLTF.

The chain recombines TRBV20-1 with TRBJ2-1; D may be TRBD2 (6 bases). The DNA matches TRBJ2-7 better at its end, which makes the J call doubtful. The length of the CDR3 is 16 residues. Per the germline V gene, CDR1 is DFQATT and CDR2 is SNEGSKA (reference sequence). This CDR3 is CSARVASEGSYNEQYF. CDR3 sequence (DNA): TGCAGTGCTAGAGTGGCTAGCGAAGGATCCTACAATGAGCAGTACTTC.

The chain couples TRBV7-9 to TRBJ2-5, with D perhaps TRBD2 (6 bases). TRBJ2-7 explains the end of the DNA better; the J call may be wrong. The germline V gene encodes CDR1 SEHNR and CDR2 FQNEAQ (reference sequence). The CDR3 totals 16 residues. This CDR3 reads CASSFVSGGSPSEQYF. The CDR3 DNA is TGTGCCAGCAGCTTTGTTTCTGGGGGGTCCCCATCCGAGCAGTACTTC.

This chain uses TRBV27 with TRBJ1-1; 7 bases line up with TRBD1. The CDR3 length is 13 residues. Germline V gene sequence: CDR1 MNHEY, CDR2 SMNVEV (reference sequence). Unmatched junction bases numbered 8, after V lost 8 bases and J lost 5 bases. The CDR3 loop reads CASQQGRRTEAFF. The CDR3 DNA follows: TGTGCCAGCCAACAGGGGCGGCGGACTGAAGCTTTCTTT.

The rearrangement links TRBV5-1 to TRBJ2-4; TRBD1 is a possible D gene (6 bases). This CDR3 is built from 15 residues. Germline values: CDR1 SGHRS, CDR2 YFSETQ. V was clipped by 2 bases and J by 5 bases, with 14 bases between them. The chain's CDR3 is CASSFNPDSENIQYF. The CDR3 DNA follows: TGCGCCAGCAGCTTCAATCCGGACAGCGAAAACATTCAGTACTTC.

The CDR3 DNA sequence: TGTGCCACTGGGGACTCCTCCTACAATGAGCAGTACTTC. Translating it yields CATGDSSYNEQYF. The V and J genes are TRBV15 and TRBJ2-1; D may be TRBD2 (6 bases). The J call is doubtful: the DNA matches TRBJ2-7 better. CDR3 length: 13 amino acids. The germline V gene encodes CDR1 LNHNV and CDR2 YYDKDF (reference sequence).